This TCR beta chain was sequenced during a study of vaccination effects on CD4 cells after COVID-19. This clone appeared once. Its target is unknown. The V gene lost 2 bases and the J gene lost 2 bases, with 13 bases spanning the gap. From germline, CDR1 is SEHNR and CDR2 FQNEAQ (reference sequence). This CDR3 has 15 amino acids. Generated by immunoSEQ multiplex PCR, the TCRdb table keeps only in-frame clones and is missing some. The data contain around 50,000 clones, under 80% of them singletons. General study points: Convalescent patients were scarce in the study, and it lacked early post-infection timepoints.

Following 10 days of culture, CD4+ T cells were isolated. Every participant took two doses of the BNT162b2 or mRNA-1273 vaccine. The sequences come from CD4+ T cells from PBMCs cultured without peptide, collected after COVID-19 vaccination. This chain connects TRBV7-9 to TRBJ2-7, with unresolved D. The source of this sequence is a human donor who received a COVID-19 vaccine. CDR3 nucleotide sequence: TGTGCCAGCAGCTTAATGGACCGGAAAGCCTACGAGCAGTACTTC. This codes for CASSLMDRKAYEQYF.